These T cell receptor beta chains were read from a single sample in a study of blood T cell repertoires in COVID-19. Measured with immunoSEQ multiplex PCR; TCRdb has only the in-frame clones, and not every one. The sample contains roughly 250,000 clones, roughly 86% of which appear only once. What was sequenced was PBMCs or T cells enriched from blood (not recorded which). These receptors all stem from a woman in her 50s who had recovered from COVID-19. CDR3s include the opening cysteine and the closing phenylalanine or tryptophan. A D gene is named only where the DNA matches it firmly. Not every row has a clone size; where given, it reads once, few, many or a size class.

j_call | v_call | d_call | clone_size | cdr3_nt | cdr3_aa
TRBJ1-2 | TRBV11-2 | - | - | TGTGCCAGCAGCTTAGGCGGTAACTATGGCTACACCTTC | CASSLGGNYGYTF
TRBJ1-4 | TRBV7-9 | TRBD1 | - | TGTGCCAGCAGCTTAGAGGGACAGGGGGCAAAACTGTTTTTT | CASSLEGQGAKLFF
TRBJ2-5 | TRBV28 | - | - | TGTGCCAGCAGTGGAGGGGGCGGAGCAGAGACCCAGTACTTC | CASSGGGGAETQYF
TRBJ1-2 | TRBV7-6 | TRBD1 | once | TGTGCCAGCAGCTTAGGGACAGGGGGCCTTAACTATGGCTACACCTTC | CASSLGTGGLNYGYTF
TRBJ1-6 | TRBV2 | - | - | TGTGCCAGCATCCCCAGGGAAACCTATAATTCACCCCTCCACTTT | CASIPRETYNSPLHF
TRBJ2-7 | TRBV27 | - | - | TGTGCCAGCAGACCCCAGGGATCCTCCTACGAGCAGTACTTC | CASRPQGSSYEQYF
TRBJ1-1 | TRBV5-6 | - | - | TGTGCCAGCAGCTCCGCCGGGGGGCCGACGGCTTTCTTT | CASSSAGGPTAFF
TRBJ2-7 | TRBV11-3 | TRBD2 | - | TGTGCCAGCAGAAGCGGGGGCCGCTCCTACGAGCAGTACTTC | CASRSGGRSYEQYF
TRBJ2-3 | TRBV5-6 | TRBD2 | - | TGTGCCAGCAGCTTAGCGGGGGGGAGCACAGATACGCAGTATTTT | CASSLAGGSTDTQYF
TRBJ2-7 | TRBV19 | TRBD2 | - | TGTGCCAGTAAGGGGACTAGCGGGAGGGGGTCCGAGCAGTACTTC | CASKGTSGRGSEQYF
TRBJ2-5 | TRBV11-1 | TRBD2 | - | TGTGCCAGCAGCCTTCGGCTAGCGGGACAAGAGACCCAGTACTTC | CASSLRLAGQETQYF
TRBJ1-2 | TRBV3-1/TRBV3-2 | - | - | TGTGCCAGCAGCTACGAGGGGCAGGGGGGCTACACCTTC | CASSYEGQGGYTF
TRBJ2-7 | TRBV30 | - | - | TGTGCCTGTGAGACAGAAATATACGAGCAGTACTTC | CACETEIYEQYF
TRBJ2-4 | TRBV4-1 | - | - | TGCGCCAGCAGCCAATCATGGGGGGTCGAGGTCTCGTACTTC | CASSQSWGVEVSYF
TRBJ2-5 | TRBV13 | TRBD1 | - | TGTGCCAGCAGCTCATATCGACAGGGCCAAGAGACCCAGTACTTC | CASSSYRQGQETQYF
TRBJ1-2 | TRBV5-1 | TRBD1 | - | TGCGCCAGCAGCCCCGGGGGGACAGGGGGCCGAAACTATGGCTACACCTTC | CASSPGGTGGRNYGYTF
TRBJ2-5 | TRBV5-1 | TRBD2 | - | TGCGCCAGCACTAGCGGGAGACCTGAGGGGAAGACCCAGTACTTC | CASTSGRPEGKTQYF
TRBJ2-2 | TRBV2 | - | once | TGTGCCAGCAGAAGGGACGGGGGAATCGGGGAGCTGTTTTTT | CASRRDGGIGELFF
TRBJ1-3 | TRBV4-1 | - | - | TGCGCCAGCAGCCAAGAAGGGGTAGGCTGGGTTTCCTCTGGAAACACCATATATTTT | CASSQEGVGWVSSGNTIYF
TRBJ2-2 | TRBV11-2 | - | once | TGTGCCAGCAGCCGGGGGGCCAGATTCACCGGGGAGCTGTTTTTT | CASSRGARFTGELFF
TRBJ1-6 | TRBV7-3 | - | - | TGTGCCAGCAGTCAGGGTAGTTGGTTTCGTTCACCCCTCCACTTT | CASSQGSWFRSPLHF
TRBJ2-5 | TRBV6-5 | - | - | TGTGCCAGCAGCGGCGGTGAGGCCCCCCCGGAGACCCAGTACTTC | CASSGGEAPPETQYF
TRBJ1-5 | TRBV7-8 | - | few | TGTGCCAGCAGCTCGGGGACTTTGAACCAGCCCCAGCATTTT | CASSSGTLNQPQHF
TRBJ2-1 | TRBV5-6 | - | - | TGTGCCAGCAGCTTGTACGGGGGGCTGGAGCAGTTCTTC | CASSLYGGLEQFF
TRBJ2-1 | TRBV18 | TRBD2 | - | TGTGCCAGCTCACCACCGGCTAGCGGTTCCTACAATGAGCAGTTCTTC | CASSPPASGSYNEQFF
TRBJ2-3 | TRBV6-5 | TRBD1 | few | TGTGCCAGCAGACAAGGGGGCGCCGGTACAGATACGCAGTATTTT | CASRQGGAGTDTQYF
TRBJ1-1 | TRBV25-1 | TRBD1 | few | TGTGCCAGCAGAGCAGCTACAGGGGTGAACACTGAAGCTTTCTTT | CASRAATGVNTEAFF
TRBJ1-1 | TRBV28 | - | once | TGTGCCAGCAGGTTACTTTGGGGCAGCACTGAAGCTTTCTTT | CASRLLWGSTEAFF
TRBJ1-2 | TRBV18 | - | - | TGTGCCAGCTCACTGGCCCAGGGGATGGGCTACACCTTC | CASSLAQGMGYTF
TRBJ1-2 | TRBV6-2/TRBV6-3 | TRBD1 | - | TGTGCCAGCAGTACTGGGACAGACCCGAGATCTAACTATGGCTACACCTTC | CASSTGTDPRSNYGYTF
TRBJ1-5 | TRBV11-2 | TRBD1 | - | TGTGCCAGCAGCCCAAACCGGGGGACAGGGGGAAGGGATCAGCCCCAGCATTTT | CASSPNRGTGGRDQPQHF
TRBJ1-2 | TRBV6-2/TRBV6-3 | TRBD1 | - | TGTGCCAGCAGTGAGACAGGGGACCTGGACTATGGCTACACCTTC | CASSETGDLDYGYTF